The source of this TCR beta chain is a study of shared clonotypes between healthy human individuals. Whole-study results and caveats: Relative to clonotypes present in all four donors, those not shared had lower generation probabilities. Measured sharing among donors was expected to vary with sequencing depth.

Donors had no recently reported acute infections or vaccinations and were HIV-negative. Sequencing used immunoSEQ multiplex PCR; TCRdb keeps in-frame clones, though not all of them. The sample shows roughly 680,000 clones, 72% of them seen only once. On this clone: What it binds is unknown.

CDR3 length: 13 amino acids. CDR1 and CDR2 from the germline V gene are MNHEY and SMNVEV (reference sequence). The V and J ends lost 5 bases and 5 bases respectively, with 12 bases between them. The chain uses TRBV27 and TRBJ1-2, with a possible D match to TRBD1 (6 bases). Sequenced input: memory CD4+ T cells sorted from blood. Subset indicated: CD45RA-negative fraction. The receptor's source is a woman younger than 45 in good health. The CDR3 is CASSPLGQYGYTF. CDR3 coding DNA: TGTGCCAGCAGTCCGCTAGGACAGTATGGCTACACCTTC.